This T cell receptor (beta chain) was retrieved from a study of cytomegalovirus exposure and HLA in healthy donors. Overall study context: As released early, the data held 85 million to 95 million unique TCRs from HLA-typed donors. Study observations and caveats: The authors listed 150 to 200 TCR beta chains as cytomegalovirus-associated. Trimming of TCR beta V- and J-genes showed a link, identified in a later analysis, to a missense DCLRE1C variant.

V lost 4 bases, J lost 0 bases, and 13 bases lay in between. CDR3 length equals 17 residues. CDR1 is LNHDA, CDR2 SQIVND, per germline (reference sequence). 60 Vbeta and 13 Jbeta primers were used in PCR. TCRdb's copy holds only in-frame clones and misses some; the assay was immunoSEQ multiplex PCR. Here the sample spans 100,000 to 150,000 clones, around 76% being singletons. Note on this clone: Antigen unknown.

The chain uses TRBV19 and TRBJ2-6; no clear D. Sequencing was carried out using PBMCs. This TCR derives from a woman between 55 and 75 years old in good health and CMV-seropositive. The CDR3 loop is CASSNRWQRSGANVLTF. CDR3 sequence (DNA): TGTGCCAGTAGTAACCGTTGGCAGCGCTCTGGGGCCAACGTCCTGACTTTC.